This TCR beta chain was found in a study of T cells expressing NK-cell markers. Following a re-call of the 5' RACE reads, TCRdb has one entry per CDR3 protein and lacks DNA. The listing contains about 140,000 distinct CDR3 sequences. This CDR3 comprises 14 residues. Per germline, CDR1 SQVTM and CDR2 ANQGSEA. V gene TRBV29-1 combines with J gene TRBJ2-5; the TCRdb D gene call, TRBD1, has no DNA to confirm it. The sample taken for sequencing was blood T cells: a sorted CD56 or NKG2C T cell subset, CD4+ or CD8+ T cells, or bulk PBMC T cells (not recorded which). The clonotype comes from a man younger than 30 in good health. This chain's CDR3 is CSFGDSQPQETQYF.